The 12 T cell receptor beta chains below come from one sample, sequenced in a study of blood T cell repertoires in COVID-19. Method: immunoSEQ multiplex PCR; TCRdb's copy keeps in-frame clones and lacks some. The table records about 70,000 clones, 90% of them present only once. The source material was peripheral blood. The receptors come from a man aged 45-60 years with acute or convalescent COVID-19.

The chain has TRBV6-2 or TRBV6-3 and TRBJ1-1, with 7 nucleotides matching TRBD1. The trim removed 6 bases at V and 6 bases at J, leaving 4 bases unmatched. CDR1 and CDR2 (germline): MNHEY, SVGEGT. The CDR3 consists of 12 residues. CDR3 in amino acids: CASSQDRAEAFF. In DNA form, the CDR3 reads TGTGCCAGCAGCCAAGACAGGGCTGAAGCTTTCTTT.

The chain combines TRBV18 with TRBJ2-5; no clear D gene. In germline, CDR1 is KGHSH, CDR2 LQKENI. Between the trimmed V and J ends, which lost 4 bases and 5 bases, there was a span of 11 bases. This CDR3 is 13 amino acids long. The CDR3: CASSQFAQETQYF. The CDR3 DNA sequence: TGTGCCAGCTCACAGTTCGCTCAGGAGACCCAGTACTTC.

The CDR3 sequence: CASGLAPGTGPYGYTF. The CDR3 region has the DNA TGTGCTAGTGGTTTGGCCCCCGGGACAGGACCCTATGGCTACACCTTC. The chain joins TRBV12-5 to TRBJ1-2; 8 bases match TRBD1. From germline, CDR1 is LGHNT and CDR2 FRNRAP. V was pared by 1 base and J by 4 bases, with 8 bases of the junction left unmatched. CDR3 size: 16 residues.

The V call is TRBV6-2 or TRBV6-3, the J call TRBJ2-5; 12 positions agree with TRBD1. Germline V gene data show CDR1 as MNHEY and CDR2 as SVGEGT. The CDR3 sequence is 17 residues long. With V trimmed by 2 bases and J by 5 bases, 9 bases remained unmatched. CDR3 region: CASSYPTGTGGGETQYF. CDR3 DNA sequence: TGTGCCAGCAGTTACCCCACCGGGACAGGGGGCGGTGAGACCCAGTACTTC.

A few counts support this clone. V usage is TRBV6-1 and J usage is TRBJ1-5; 8 nucleotides agree with TRBD1. Looked up from germline, CDR1 is MNHNS and CDR2 is SASEGT. With V trimmed by 11 bases and J by 6 bases, 9 bases remained unmatched. The CDR3 spans 13 residues. CDR3 sequence (DNA): TGTGCCTGCTCACAGGGGGTAGGTCAGCCCCAGCATTTT. Translating it yields CACSQGVGQPQHF.

The rearrangement links TRBV30 to TRBJ1-6; 10 positions agree with TRBD1. This CDR3 region has 13 residues. Germline CDR1 and CDR2: GTSNPN and SVGIG (reference sequence). V was pared by 1 base and J by 9 bases, with 0 bases of the junction left unmatched. Written as DNA, the CDR3 is TGTGCCTGGAGTGGGGACAGGGGTTCACCCCTCCACTTT. Translated: CAWSGDRGSPLHF. Based on the CDR3 plus reference TRBV30 and TRBJ1-6, the full variable domain is SQTIHQWPATLVQPVGSPLSLECTVEGTSNPNLYWYRQAAGRGLQLLFYSVGIGQISSEVPQNLSASRPQDRQFILSSKKLLLSDSGFYLCAWSGDRGSPLHFGNGTRLTVT.

V is TRBV10-3 and J is TRBJ2-6, with D possibly TRBD1 on 6 matching bases. Germline V gives CDR1 ENHRY, CDR2 SYGVKD. The CDR3 runs to 14 residues. V lost 10 bases, J lost 2 bases, and 12 bases lay in between. CDR3 sequence: CATQGWAGANVLTF. DNA of the CDR3: TGTGCCACCCAGGGGTGGGCTGGGGCCAACGTCCTGACTTTC.

The chain is built from TRBV28 and TRBJ1-2, with TRBD1 identical over 9 bases. This CDR3 region has 13 residues. Per germline, CDR1 MDHEN and CDR2 SYDVKM. V lost 8 bases and J lost 7; bases outside the gene matches: 8. The CDR3 bases are TGTGCCAGCCTCGACAGGGGGAAAAGTGGCTACACCTTC. It yields the protein CASLDRGKSGYTF.

This chain joins TRBV28 and TRBJ2-7; 7 positions agree with TRBD1. The germline CDR1 and CDR2 sequences are MDHEN and SYDVKM. Unmatched junction bases numbered 10, after V lost 4 bases and J lost 7 bases. There are 14 residues in the CDR3. The CDR3 reads CASSSGQARGEQYF. The CDR3 DNA reads TGTGCCAGCAGTTCCGGACAGGCCCGTGGAGAGCAGTACTTC.

The V and J genes are TRBV7-3 and TRBJ2-5, with TRBD1 identical over 11 bases. The V and J ends lost 5 bases and 1 base, in that order; junction bases with no gene match: 3. The CDR3 consists of 15 residues. The germline V gene has CDR1 SGHTA and CDR2 FQGTGA. The CDR3 nucleotides are TGTGCCAGCAGCCCCGGGACAGGGGGCCAAGAGACCCAGTACTTC. Amino acids: CASSPGTGGQETQYF.

This chain links TRBV5-4 with TRBJ2-1, with a tentative D call TRBD2 (5 bases). The CDR3 has 15 amino acids. V lost 4 bases and J lost 4, with 15 bases in between. Germline CDR1 and CDR2: SGHNT and YYREEE (reference sequence). In DNA form, the CDR3 reads TGTGCCAGCAGCCTAGGACTGCGTGGATACAATGAGCAGTTCTTC. Its translation: CASSLGLRGYNEQFF.

This chain links TRBV28 with TRBJ1-5, with 8 bases aligning to TRBD1. CDR1 is MDHEN, CDR2 SYDVKM, per germline. The CDR3 length is 14 residues. The junction had 6 bases not matched to a gene; V was cut back by 11 bases and J by 0 bases. The CDR3 coding sequence is TGTGCCTCCTCGACAGGGGCTAGCAATCAGCCCCAGCATTTT. Translating gives CASSTGASNQPQHF.